This T cell receptor beta chain was found in a study of shared clonotypes between healthy human individuals. To note about this clone: The antigen is unknown. Other DNA variants within this sample encode the same CDR3.

Regarding the study as a whole: The study's rarefaction showed incomplete sorted-subset sequencing despite large depth. In general, naive subsets displayed greater estimated richness than memory subsets did.

Authors' analysis steps: From ImmunoSEQ came sequences covering only the junction and carrying no quality scores, so filtering differed. Some clones are missing from TCRdb's copy, which holds only in-frame ones; the method was immunoSEQ multiplex PCR. V and J calls plus clone size are reproduced from that table; the DNA served to infer D and trimming. The sample comprises over 800,000 clones, roughly 92% of which are singletons, and nearly 25% rests with the top ten. CD45RO-negative CD8 cells positively selected for CCR7 made up the naive population, which excluded terminally differentiated effector memory CD45RA+ cells. Each sample came from a Caucasian adult donor living in Nashville, Tennessee. This CDR3 has 14 amino acids. Germline V gives CDR1 MNHEY, CDR2 SMNVEV (reference sequence). Trimming pared 3 bases from V and 4 bases from J, leaving 13 bases between.

The gene calls are TRBV27 and TRBJ2-7; D may be TRBD2 (6 bases). The sequenced sample consisted of naive CD8+ T cells sorted from blood. This receptor was identified in a man aged 25-45 years in good health. The DNA of the CDR3 is TGTGCCAGCAGTTTTGGGGGAGGAACATACGAGCAGTACTTC. Its protein product is CASSFGGGTYEQYF.